Given below is one T cell receptor beta chain in context. The antigen it binds to is not known. It has no much larger one-base neighbor in the sample; base qualities were not kept. Ficoll-Paque density gradient centrifugation was used to isolate PBMCs. These data belong to a study of T-cell memory formation after mild COVID-19 (dated by TCRdb to the early 2020s). Study-level background: TCR sequence clusters from the two donors were largely donor specific. Two young, previously healthy adult volunteers, one female and one male, were included in the cohort. Longitudinal TCRalpha and TCRbeta repertoire sequencing tracked T-cell clones expanding and contracting after mild COVID-19 in a couple of donors. The paper as a whole reports these results and caveats: From day 15 to 85, contracting clones showed balanced CD4/CD8 phenotypes, whereas a second wave of clones that expanded from day 15 to 37 leaned towards CD4+. The study covered only two mild cases, and larger cohorts including severe cases with pre-infection samples were considered necessary. The second-wave clones that peaked on day 37 were not confirmed to be SARS-CoV-2 specific. Some responding clones were detected in pre-infection memory, which suggested that pre-existing cross-reactive memory T cells had joined the SARS-CoV-2 response. Contracting CD4+ clones appeared mostly in the CM and EM memory subsets, whereas CD8+ clones were enriched in EMRA.

Instrument on record: Illumina NovaSeq 6000. cDNA libraries for TCRalpha and TCRbeta were prepared by 5'RACE using constant-segment primers, with sample barcodes and unique molecular identifiers added. Trizol reagent was used to extract RNA from every sample. Libraries were amplified in two PCR steps, with a second sample barcode and Illumina TruSeq adapters added in the second step. Sequencing of libraries was performed on an Illumina NovaSeq with 2 x 150 bp paired-end reads. The study's processing was this. The reads were demultiplexed and collapsed into UMI-guided consensus sequences using migec v1.2.7. With mixcr v2.1.11, UMI consensuses were aligned to TRA and TRB V and J templates and assembled into clonotypes. A clonotype was counted as expanded or contracted only if both edgeR and NoisET called the change significant, with noise models trained on biological replicates. For edgeR calls, a false discovery rate-adjusted p below 0.01 and a log2 fold-change threshold of 1 were applied. As an exploratory analysis of dynamics, max-normalized trajectories of the 1000 most abundant clonotypes were examined with PCA combined with hierarchical clustering. Separately sequenced CD4+ and CD8+ repertoires were used to assign the CD4 or CD8 phenotype of responding clones. TCRdb trimmed the raw reads at Q25, called clones with MiXCR and kept productive beta chains. When rows share a CDR3 protein, they turn into one entry using the most common DNA and genes. The V and J calls and clone size come from TCRdb's table, not from the authors' own analysis. Counted in this sample were 500,000 to 650,000 distinct CDR3 sequences; about a fifth of them appeared once. Of the sample, roughly 8.1% is held by the ten largest clones.

Sequencing input: PBMCs or a T cell subset sorted from them (not recorded which). The TCR comes from an adult woman who had mild COVID-19 (a few samples of this study predate the infection). The sample titles of this study are shuffled in the database, so cell type and time point are left out; the donor was told from shared clones.

Read as DNA, the sequence is TGTGCCAGCAGTTCCTTGGGCAGTACTAACTATGGCTACACCTTC. The encoded protein is CASSSLGSTNYGYTF. The chain joins TRBV6-6 to TRBJ1-2, with the D gene not clear enough to name. Counted from cysteine to phenylalanine, this CDR3 has 15 amino acids. The kept DNA is CDR3 alone, 45 bases in frame from the first base. Cut back by 4 bases and 0 bases, the V and J ends lie 12 bases apart. According to the germline V gene (reference sequence), CDR1 reads MNHNY and CDR2 reads SVGAGI.